Below are 21 T cell receptor beta chains sequenced from a single sample in a study of a mutant IDH1 vaccine in newly diagnosed glioma. These receptors lack a known antigen. The time point here: week 23, last vaccination. In the vaccine, a single dose held 300 ug of the mutant IDH1 20-mer peptide, along with topical imiquimod. TCRdb keeps only in-frame clones here, not all; method: immunoSEQ multiplex PCR. The repertoire holds around 78,000 clones, approximately 85% seen once, with approximately 2.1% in the top ten. The material sequenced was PBMCs, taken from a glioma patient whose treatment included an IDH1 peptide vaccine. The receptor set was obtained from a man aged 30-40 years with glioma. Some clones in this sample may be carry-over from other donors' samples.

The chain recombines TRBV27 with TRBJ1-2; weak D call: TRBD1 (5 bases). Trimming shortened V by 5 bases and J by 4 bases, and 14 bases separated the two germline ends. Germline assignment: CDR1 MNHEY and CDR2 SMNVEV (reference sequence). The CDR3 loop spans 14 amino acids. The CDR3 loop is CASSPAGRSYGYTF. DNA for the CDR3: TGTGCCAGCAGTCCTGCGGGACGCAGCTATGGCTACACCTTC.

The rearrangement uses TRBV5-8 and TRBJ1-6; TRBD1 might be the D (6 bases). V was clipped by 2 bases and J by 9 bases, with 12 bases between them. The length of the CDR3 is 14 residues. Germline-derived CDR1 and CDR2 are SGHTS and YDEGEE. For the CDR3, the DNA is TGTGCCAGCAGCTTCCCACAGGGCACTTCACCCCTCCACTTT. Translating it yields CASSFPQGTSPLHF. Filled out from reference TRBV5-8 and TRBJ1-6, the complete variable domain reads EAGVTQSPTHLIKTRGQQATLRCSPISGHTSVYWYQQALGLGLQFLLWYDEGEERNRGNFPPRFSGRQFPNYSSELNVNALELEDSALYLCASSFPQGTSPLHFGNGTRLTVT.

The chain joins TRBV18 to TRBJ2-1; 8 bases match TRBD2. Per germline, CDR1 KGHSH and CDR2 LQKENI. CDR3 length equals 15 residues. J lost 12 bases, V lost 3 bases, and 13 bases had no gene match. The CDR3 DNA follows: TGTGCCAGCTCACCCGACTTTACGGGGGGGCGCGGGCAGTTCTTC. It translates to CASSPDFTGGRGQFF.

The chain links TRBV27 to TRBJ2-3; 10 nucleotides agree with TRBD1. CDR3 length equals 15 residues. CDR1 is MNHEY, CDR2 SMNVEV, per germline (reference sequence). J lost 8 bases, V lost 6 bases, and 11 bases had no gene match. The CDR3 is CASSPGTGVLVTQYF. The DNA for the CDR3 is TGTGCCAGCAGCCCCGGGACAGGGGTTTTGGTTACGCAGTATTTT.

Turning to this clone: This sample includes further DNA sequences coding for the same CDR3. The DNA of the CDR3 is TGTGCCAGCAGTTTGGGAGGGTATGGCTACACCTTC. Translation: CASSLGGYGYTF. This chain links TRBV28 with TRBJ1-2; D is undetermined. The CDR3 sequence is 12 residues long. Between the trimmed V and J ends, which lost 3 bases and 5 bases, there was a span of 7 bases. The germline V gene has CDR1 MDHEN and CDR2 SYDVKM.

The chain couples TRBV11-1 to TRBJ2-1; D is undetermined. Germline loops: CDR1 SGHAT, CDR2 FQDESV (reference sequence). The length of the CDR3 is 11 residues. Trimming left V 5 bases short and J 2 bases short, with 1 base between. The CDR3 protein is CASSTYNEQFF. CDR3 sequence (DNA): TGTGCCAGCAGCACCTACAATGAGCAGTTCTTC.

The gene calls are TRBV7-2 and TRBJ1-1; 8 bases line up with TRBD1. Germline V CDR1 and CDR2: SGHTA, FQGNSA. The V segment lost 5 bases and the J segment 8 bases; nucleotides outside the gene matches: 4. The length of the CDR3 is 12 residues. This chain's CDR3 is CASSTRTGEAFF. CDR3 in DNA: TGTGCCAGCAGCACCCGGACAGGGGAAGCTTTCTTT. Filled out from reference TRBV7-2 and TRBJ1-1, the complete variable domain reads GAGVSQSPSNKVTEKGKDVELRCDPISGHTALYWYRQSLGQGLEFLIYFQGNSAPDKSGLPSDRFSAERTGGSVSTLTIQRTQQEDSAVYLCASSTRTGEAFFGQGTRLTVV.

This rearrangement joins TRBV9 to TRBJ2-5; the D is unclear. The CDR3 is 15 residues long. Germline V gives CDR1 SGDLS, CDR2 YYNGEE. V was trimmed by 3 bases and J by 4 bases, leaving 16 bases between them. The CDR3 reads CASSAAPFRGETQYF. The DNA of the CDR3 is TGTGCCAGCAGCGCAGCCCCCTTCCGTGGAGAGACCCAGTACTTC. The full variable domain, rest sourced from reference TRBV9 and TRBJ2-5, is DSGVTQTPKHLITATGQRVTLRCSPRSGDLSVYWYQQSLDQGLQFLIQYYNGEERAKGNILERFSAQQFPDLHSELNLSSLELGDSALYFCASSAAPFRGETQYFGPGTRLLVL.

J is TRBJ2-7 and V is TRBV5-6; the D is unclear. From germline, CDR1 is SGHDT and CDR2 YYEEEE. V gave up 4 bases and J gave up 1 base, with 15 bases separating them. The CDR3 has 15 residues. In nucleotides, the CDR3 is TGTGCCAGCAGCCTTAGAGGTAGTGGGTCCTACGAGCAGTACTTC. Its protein is CASSLRGSGSYEQYF.

The genes are TRBV27 and TRBJ2-1; 12 bases match TRBD2. CDR1 is MNHEY and CDR2 is SMNVEV in the germline V gene (reference sequence). CDR3 size: 14 residues. Germline trimming cut 6 bases from V and 5 bases from J; bases unmatched to any gene: 2. CDR3 sequence: CASRTSGSHNEQFF. The DNA for the CDR3 is TGTGCCAGCAGGACTAGCGGGAGCCACAATGAGCAGTTCTTC.

CDR3 loop: CASSLTGLAHFEQYF. The CDR3 DNA follows: TGTGCCAGCAGCTTAACGGGACTAGCGCATTTTGAGCAGTACTTC. The chain uses TRBV7-2 and TRBJ2-5; 10 bases fit TRBD2. The CDR3 spans 15 residues. After removal of 2 bases from V and 11 bases from J, the junction contained 11 bases not matched to a gene. Germline lookup yields CDR1 SGHTA and CDR2 FQGNSA.

The chain couples TRBV19 to TRBJ1-3, with D maybe TRBD1 (5 bases). The CDR3 is 16 residues long. The germline V and J ends were trimmed by 3 bases and 0 bases, with 12 bases remaining between them. CDR1 and CDR2 from the germline V gene are LNHDA and SQIVND (reference sequence). This chain's CDR3 is CASSMEWGASGNTIYF. The DNA for the CDR3 is TGTGCCAGTAGTATGGAGTGGGGCGCCTCTGGAAACACCATATATTTT.

The chain recombines TRBV27 with TRBJ1-5; 7 bases agree with TRBD1. Germline V gene lookup returns CDR1 MNHEY and CDR2 SMNVEV (reference sequence). The CDR3 totals 13 residues. V dropped 4 bases and J dropped 5; count of bases not matched to a gene: 2. The CDR3 region is CASSYRGDQPQHF. DNA of the CDR3: TGTGCCAGCAGTTACAGGGGTGATCAGCCCCAGCATTTT.

This clone has more than one count but fewer than ten. The gene calls are TRBV29-1 and TRBJ2-3; possible D gene TRBD1, 6 bases. V lost 5 bases and J lost 2, with 11 bases in between. This CDR3 has 13 residues. CDR1 SQVTM and CDR2 ANQGSEA come from the germline V gene. The CDR3 reads CSVQDRDTDTQYF. The CDR3 nucleotides are TGCAGCGTTCAGGACAGAGACACAGATACGCAGTATTTT.

This rearrangement joins TRBV19 to TRBJ2-1; TRBD2 matches 13 bases. J was trimmed by 4 bases and V by 6 bases; bases with no gene match: 0. The CDR3 has 14 residues. Germline values: CDR1 LNHDA, CDR2 SQIVND (reference sequence). The CDR3 bases are TGTGCCAGTAGGGGACTAGCGGGATACAATGAGCAGTTCTTC. It specifies CASRGLAGYNEQFF. The complete variable domain, with remaining parts taken from reference TRBV19 and TRBJ2-1, reads DGGITQSPKYLFRKEGQNVTLSCEQNLNHDAMYWYRQDPGQGLRLIYYSQIVNDFQKGDIAEGYSVSREKKESFPLTVTSAQKNPTAFYLCASRGLAGYNEQFFGPGTRLTVL.

This rearrangement joins TRBV29-1 to TRBJ1-4, with 8 bases identical to TRBD1. This CDR3 has 11 residues. V lost 5 bases, J lost 10 bases, and 3 bases stayed unmatched. CDR1 is SQVTM, CDR2 ANQGSEA, per germline. CDR3: CSVRTGTKLFF. The CDR3 region has the DNA TGCAGCGTTCGGACAGGGACAAAACTGTTTTTT.

This CDR3 reads CASRMTREAWYEQYF. The CDR3 DNA reads TGTGCCAGCAGGATGACGAGGGAGGCTTGGTACGAGCAGTACTTC. This chain links TRBV2 with TRBJ2-7, with TRBD2 as a possible D gene (6 bases). Germline V CDR1 and CDR2: SNHLY, FYNNEI. Trimming took 6 bases from V and 4 from J, leaving 19 bases between them. The CDR3 has 15 amino acids.

The chain combines TRBV19 with TRBJ1-2, with 11 positions matching TRBD1. The CDR3 is 13 amino acids. Germline CDR1 and CDR2: LNHDA and SQIVND (reference sequence). Trimming cost V 5 bases and J 6 bases; bases outside gene matches: 2. The CDR3 DNA reads TGTGCCAGTAGTTCGGACAGGGGGCATGGCTACACCTTC. This gives the protein CASSSDRGHGYTF. Full variable domain (rest looked up from reference TRBV19 and TRBJ1-2): DGGITQSPKYLFRKEGQNVTLSCEQNLNHDAMYWYRQDPGQGLRLIYYSQIVNDFQKGDIAEGYSVSREKKESFPLTVTSAQKNPTAFYLCASSSDRGHGYTFGSGTRLTVV.

In DNA, the CDR3 is TGTGCCAGCAGTTGGGCAGGGGGAGAAAAACTGTTTTTT. Translating gives CASSWAGGEKLFF. The V and J genes are TRBV2 and TRBJ1-4; 7 bases map to TRBD1. The CDR3 has 13 amino acids. CDR1 is SNHLY, CDR2 FYNNEI, per germline. The V gene end was trimmed by 5 bases and the J gene end by 8 bases; junction bases not matched to a gene: 5.

The table lists this clone with a few counts. V is TRBV7-8 and J is TRBJ1-4; no reliable D call. From germline, CDR1 is SGHVS and CDR2 FQNEAQ. V was trimmed by 5 bases and J by 7 bases, leaving 20 bases between them. This CDR3 spans 16 amino acids. The CDR3, as DNA: TGTGCCAGCAGCCACGGAAGTCCAACTGTGGGTGAAAAACTGTTTTTT. Amino acid sequence: CASSHGSPTVGEKLFF. Complete variable domain (other parts from reference TRBV7-8 and TRBJ1-4): GAGVSQSPRYKVAKRGQDVALRCDPISGHVSLFWYQQALGQGPEFLTYFQNEAQLDKSGLPSDRFFAERPEGSVSTLKIQRTQQEDSAVYLCASSHGSPTVGEKLFFGSGTQLSVL.

The chain joins TRBV27 to TRBJ1-6; a possible D gene is TRBD1 (6 bases). V lost 0 bases and J 10 bases, leaving 13 bases between the germline ends. Germline CDR1 reads MNHEY; CDR2 reads SMNVEV (reference sequence). The CDR3 spans 15 residues. In nucleotides, the CDR3 is TGTGCCAGCAGTTTATCCCAGGGGATCGGGTCACCCCTCCACTTT. This gives the protein CASSLSQGIGSPLHF.